These T cell receptor beta chains were read from a single sample in a study of blood T cell repertoires in COVID-19. Sequencing used immunoSEQ multiplex PCR; TCRdb keeps in-frame clones, though not all of them. The sample has under 200,000 clones, 70% to 80% seen once. Sequenced material: PBMCs or T cells enriched from blood (not recorded which). The receptors were sampled from a woman in her seventies in a cohort exposed to, infected with or recovered from COVID-19 (not recorded which). CDR3s include the opening cysteine and the closing phenylalanine or tryptophan. A D gene is named only where the DNA matches it firmly. Clone size appears in some rows only: once, few, many, or a class for an expanded clone.

v_gene	j_gene	d_gene	abundance	CDR3aa	CDR3nt
TRBV11-2	TRBJ2-7	.	.	CASSLVPGYEQYF	TGTGCCAGCAGCTTAGTCCCCGGTTACGAGCAGTACTTC
TRBV28	TRBJ1-3	.	.	CAVSSSGNTIYF	TGTGCCGTCTCGAGCTCTGGAAACACCATATATTTT
TRBV9	TRBJ2-1	TRBD2	.	CASSAREGGSGTSNYNEQFF	TGTGCCAGCAGCGCCCGCGAGGGGGGTTCGGGGACTAGCAACTACAATGAGCAGTTCTTC
TRBV5-1	TRBJ1-1	.	.	CASSLADSNTEAFF	TGCGCCAGCAGCTTGGCCGACAGTAACACTGAAGCTTTCTTT
TRBV5-5	TRBJ2-7	TRBD1	few	CASSLAGTGGYEQYF	TGTGCCAGCAGCTTGGCCGGGACAGGGGGCTACGAGCAGTACTTC
TRBV28	TRBJ2-5	.	.	CASSLLQETQYF	TGTGCCAGCAGCCTTCTCCAAGAGACCCAGTACTTC
TRBV3-1/TRBV3-2	TRBJ2-3	.	.	CASGPPAGTDTQYF	TGTGCCAGCGGACCGCCCGCGGGTACAGATACGCAGTATTTT
TRBV7-9	TRBJ1-2	TRBD1	.	CASSRPGQDGYTF	TGTGCCAGCAGCCGGCCGGGACAGGATGGCTACACCTTC
TRBV18	TRBJ1-1	.	few	CASSTTEEGGTEAFF	TGTGCCAGCTCAACGACCGAGGAAGGGGGCACTGAAGCTTTCTTT
TRBV5-5	TRBJ2-5	TRBD1	.	CASSFSWTGQGETQYF	TGTGCCAGCAGCTTTTCTTGGACAGGGCAGGGGGAGACCCAGTACTTC
TRBV3-1/TRBV3-2	TRBJ1-2	.	.	CASRPRGTSGYGYTF	TGTGCCAGCAGACCCAGGGGCACCTCGGGATATGGCTACACCTTC
TRBV21-1	TRBJ2-1	.	.	CASRKGLAGGPSYNEQFF	TGTGCCAGCAGGAAGGGGCTAGCGGGGGGCCCCTCCTACAATGAGCAGTTCTTC
TRBV6-5	TRBJ1-4	TRBD1	.	CASSYSSGGNEKLFF	TGTGCCAGCAGTTACTCTTCAGGGGGGAATGAAAAACTGTTTTTT
TRBV9	TRBJ1-4	.	.	CASSVGAVNEKLFF	TGTGCCAGCAGCGTAGGGGCAGTTAATGAAAAACTGTTTTTT
TRBV9	TRBJ1-3	.	.	CASSDPRGGNTIYF	TGTGCCAGCAGCGACCCTAGGGGTGGAAACACCATATATTTT
TRBV24-1	TRBJ2-3	.	.	CATSDPRRDTQYF	TGTGCCACCAGTGATCCTAGAAGGGATACGCAGTATTTT
TRBV9	TRBJ2-7	TRBD2	.	CASSVNSRDYGEQYF	TGTGCCAGCAGCGTAAACAGCCGGGACTATGGGGAGCAGTACTTC
TRBV27	TRBJ2-3	TRBD2	few	CASTKGLAGVDTQYF	TGTGCCAGCACAAAGGGACTAGCGGGAGTAGATACGCAGTATTTT
TRBV10-2	TRBJ2-3	TRBD2	.	CASRGLAGVQDTQYF	TGCGCCAGCAGAGGACTAGCGGGCGTACAAGATACGCAGTATTTT
TRBV18	TRBJ2-5	.	.	CASSASGPQETQYF	TGTGCCAGCTCCGCGAGTGGTCCACAAGAGACCCAGTACTTC
TRBV5-1	TRBJ2-5	TRBD1	.	CASSLQGAFNQETQYF	TGCGCCAGCAGCTTACAGGGGGCTTTCAACCAAGAGACCCAGTACTTC
TRBV7-9	TRBJ1-2	.	.	CASTQGINYGYTF	TGTGCCAGCACGCAGGGGATTAACTATGGCTACACCTTC
TRBV14	TRBJ2-7	TRBD2	.	CASSPTSGGSYEQYF	TGTGCCAGCAGCCCGACTAGCGGGGGCTCCTACGAGCAGTACTTC
TRBV29-1	TRBJ2-7	TRBD1	.	CSVEGQGYEQYF	TGCAGCGTTGAGGGACAGGGGTACGAGCAGTACTTC
TRBV30	TRBJ1-1	TRBD1	.	CAWTAGGRTEAFF	TGTGCCTGGACAGCAGGGGGCAGGACTGAAGCTTTCTTT
TRBV10-3	TRBJ2-7	.	.	CAISERGSVSYEQYF	TGTGCCATCAGTGAGAGGGGAAGCGTCTCCTACGAGCAGTACTTC
TRBV29-1	TRBJ2-1	TRBD2	few	CSVIGLAGIASSYNEQFF	TGCAGCGTTATTGGACTAGCGGGGATAGCTAGCTCCTACAATGAGCAGTTCTTC
TRBV11-3	TRBJ2-2	.	.	CASSLNTQGRTGELFF	TGTGCCAGCAGCTTAAATACGCAGGGGCGAACCGGGGAGCTGTTTTTT
TRBV4-2	TRBJ2-5	.	.	CASSQDGRETQYF	TGTGCCAGCAGCCAAGATGGGCGTGAGACCCAGTACTTC
TRBV28	TRBJ1-6	.	.	CASSLRGGYNSPLHF	TGTGCCAGCAGTTTAAGAGGGGGCTATAATTCACCCCTCCACTTT
TRBV29-1	TRBJ2-3	.	.	CSVGGTVTDTQYF	TGCAGCGTTGGGGGCACGGTGACAGATACGCAGTATTTT
TRBV10-1	TRBJ2-7	TRBD1	.	CASSAGPGTGAHEQYF	TGCGCCAGCAGTGCGGGCCCCGGGACAGGGGCCCACGAGCAGTACTTC
TRBV10-3	TRBJ1-1	.	.	CAIRRENTEAFF	TGTGCCATCAGGCGGGAGAACACTGAAGCTTTCTTT
TRBV12-3/TRBV12-4	TRBJ1-1	.	.	CASSFYYNTEAFF	TGTGCCAGCAGTTTTTACTACAACACTGAAGCTTTCTTT
TRBV5-4	TRBJ1-4	TRBD1	few	CASSLGDSGFNEKLFF	TGTGCCAGCAGCTTAGGGGACAGCGGATTTAATGAAAAACTGTTTTTT
TRBV12-1	TRBJ2-1	.	.	CASSFSGSSYNEQFF	TGTGCCAGCAGCTTTAGTGGGAGCTCCTACAATGAGCAGTTCTTC
TRBV2	TRBJ1-1	.	once	CASSGQPNTEAFF	TGTGCCAGCAGTGGACAACCGAACACTGAAGCTTTCTTT
TRBV28	TRBJ2-1	.	.	CASSLSSLGEQFF	TGTGCCAGCAGTTTATCTAGTTTGGGTGAGCAGTTCTTC
TRBV10-3	TRBJ2-2	TRBD1	.	CAMTGASGELFF	TGTGCCATGACAGGGGCTTCCGGGGAGCTGTTTTTT
TRBV2	TRBJ2-2	.	.	CASNREDSGELFF	TGTGCCAGTAACAGGGAAGATTCCGGGGAGCTGTTTTTT
TRBV7-2	TRBJ2-7	.	.	CASSLQAGVSYEQYF	TGTGCCAGCAGCTTACAGGCAGGGGTTTCCTACGAGCAGTACTTC
TRBV12-3/TRBV12-4	TRBJ2-1	TRBD1	.	CASRYRGQQFF	TGTGCCAGCAGATACAGGGGCCAGCAGTTCTTC
TRBV24-1	TRBJ1-1	TRBD1	.	CATSEAGTGRTEAFF	TGTGCCACCAGTGAAGCCGGGACAGGACGAACTGAAGCTTTCTTT
TRBV28	TRBJ1-5	TRBD1	.	CASSPGTGASNQPQHF	TGTGCCAGCAGTCCCGGGACAGGGGCCAGCAATCAGCCCCAGCATTTT
TRBV2	TRBJ2-5	TRBD1	.	CASSGTGTEETQYF	TGTGCCAGCAGCGGGACAGGGACGGAAGAGACCCAGTACTTC
TRBV5-6	TRBJ2-3	TRBD2	.	CASSGLVGLSSTDTQYF	TGTGCCAGCAGCGGACTAGTCGGTCTTTCTAGCACAGATACGCAGTATTTT
TRBV5-6	TRBJ2-4	TRBD2	many	CASSYGAGGDIQYF	TGTGCCAGCAGCTACGGGGCTGGGGGGGACATTCAGTACTTC
TRBV3-1/TRBV3-2	TRBJ2-3	TRBD1	.	CASSLQGANTQYF	TGTGCCAGCAGCCTACAGGGGGCAAATACGCAGTATTTT
TRBV4-1	TRBJ2-1	TRBD2	.	CASSLLGTSGRAEQFF	TGCGCCAGCAGCCTTTTGGGGACTAGCGGGAGGGCTGAGCAGTTCTTC
TRBV5-8	TRBJ1-6	TRBD1	.	CASSLRTGIRNSPLHF	TGTGCCAGCAGCTTGAGGACAGGGATTAGGAATTCACCCCTCCACTTT
TRBV5-5	TRBJ1-6	.	.	CASSLAVDSSYNSPLHF	TGTGCCAGCAGCTTGGCGGTTGACAGCTCCTATAATTCACCCCTCCACTTT